This record concerns one T cell receptor (beta chain) sequence. The antigen remains undetermined. A junction end diverges from the germline sequence, so it may reflect a read error. The sample is drawn from a study of cytomegalovirus exposure and HLA in healthy donors. Germline V lookup: CDR1 MNHEY, CDR2 SVGAGI. The CDR3 length is 15 residues. Study conclusions and caveats: The authors later found TCR association rates varying by HLA locus, with DRB1 most and HLA-C fewest.

PCR primers comprised 60 Vbeta and 13 Jbeta primers. Data came from immunoSEQ multiplex PCR; TCRdb stores just in-frame clones and leaves some out. This table has more than 85,000 clones, 73% appearing once. This receptor was identified in a man in his forties or fifties in good health and CMV-seronegative. This chain uses TRBV6-5 with TRBJ2-5; tentatively, D is TRBD2 (6 bases). Specimen: PBMCs. The CDR3 DNA follows: TGTTCCAGCAGTTACTCGGGTCAGGGAGGAGAGACCCAGTACTTC. Translating gives CSSSYSGQGGETQYF.